The sequence of this T cell receptor beta chain was determined in a study of shared clonotypes between healthy human individuals. The assay was immunoSEQ multiplex PCR, and TCRdb's table has in-frame clones only and misses some. The table shows 950,000 to 1,300,000 clones, with 75% occurring only once. Unmatched junction bases numbered 13, after V lost 1 base and J lost 4 bases. The CDR3 extends over 17 amino acids. Germline values: CDR1 SGDLS, CDR2 YYNGEE. This clone has a single count. This chain joins TRBV9 and TRBJ2-7; TRBD1 aligns across 8 bases. Material for sequencing was memory CD4+ T cells sorted from blood. Subset indicated: CD45RA-negative fraction. The TCR sequence derives from a man younger than 35 in good health. CDR3 amino acids: CASSVIRGPDRSYEQYF. CDR3 coding DNA: TGTGCCAGCAGCGTAATCAGGGGGCCGGACAGGTCGTACGAGCAGTACTTC.